The next 9 T cell receptor beta chains were all read from a single sample in a study of CD8 T cells in ankylosing spondylitis. Study-wide points: Seemingly distinctive of ankylosing spondylitis blood was a TCR beta motif formed by eight highly homologous variants.

TCRdb re-called the 5' RACE reads through MiXCR, storing one row per CDR3 protein. The data show about 130,000 distinct CDR3 sequences, roughly 17% seen once. No cognate antigen is known for these TCRs. Sequencing was carried out using blood, either unsorted or a sorted T cell fraction (not recorded which). The receptors derive from a male donor with ankylosing spondylitis.

In its sample, this clonotype was seen a few times. The chain employs TRBV7-3 and TRBJ1-1; D not resolved. The CDR3 is made up of 13 amino acids. Deletions cut 5 bases from V and 1 base from J, with 8 bases between. Germline loops: CDR1 SGHTA, CDR2 FQGTGA. The CDR3 region is CASSPIENTEAFF. The DNA of the CDR3 is TGTGCCAGCAGCCCCATAGAGAACACTGAAGCTTTCTTT. The entire variable domain, with the rest obtained from reference TRBV7-3 and TRBJ1-1, is as follows: GAGVSQTPSNKVTEKGKYVELRCDPISGHTALYWYRQSLGQGPEFLIYFQGTGAADDSGLPNDRFFAVRPEGSVSTLKIQRTERGDSAVYLCASSPIENTEAFFGQGTRLTVV.

This clonotype has only a few counts. The chain joins TRBV11-2 to TRBJ1-3, with 10 bases that match TRBD1. CDR1 is SGHAT, CDR2 FQNNGV, per germline. Trimming cost V 4 bases and J 3 bases; bases outside gene matches: 3. The CDR3 loop spans 15 amino acids. Here the CDR3 DNA reads TGTGCCAGCAGCTCGGACAGGGGGATTGGAAACACCATATATTTT. Its protein is CASSSDRGIGNTIYF. Based on the CDR3 plus reference TRBV11-2 and TRBJ1-3, the full variable domain is EAGVAQSPRYKIIEKRQSVAFWCNPISGHATLYWYQQILGQGPKLLIQFQNNGVVDDSQLPKDRFSAERLKGVDSTLKIQPAKLEDSAVYLCASSSDRGIGNTIYFGEGSWLTVV.

This clonotype has more than one count but fewer than ten. This chain uses TRBV27 with TRBJ1-2; weak D call: TRBD1 (6 bases). The CDR3 consists of 13 residues. Germline loops: CDR1 MNHEY, CDR2 SMNVEV (reference sequence). V was shortened by 4 bases and J by 3 bases, with 9 bases between the two germline ends. The CDR3 DNA follows: TGTGCCAGCAGTTCCCCAGGGGACTATGGCTACACCTTC. It codes for CASSSPGDYGYTF.

This clonotype appeared once. The CDR3 DNA sequence: TGTGCCAGCAAATATCTGGGGGCCCAAGAGACCCAGTACTTC. Amino acids: CASKYLGAQETQYF. The chain has TRBV2 and TRBJ2-5; TRBD1 might be the D (6 bases). Trimming took off 7 bases at V and 1 base at J, with 13 bases between the two ends. The CDR3 runs to 14 residues. CDR1 is SNHLY and CDR2 is FYNNEI in the germline V gene.

CDR3: CASSPPGAYEQYF. In nucleotides, the CDR3 is TGTGCCAGCAGCCCCCCTGGGGCCTACGAGCAGTACTTC. The rearrangement joins TRBV27 to TRBJ2-7; no definite D call. The germline V gene encodes CDR1 MNHEY and CDR2 SMNVEV (reference sequence). V was shortened by 6 bases and J by 2 bases, with 11 bases between the two germline ends. The CDR3 has 13 amino acids.

The rearrangement uses TRBV9 and TRBJ2-1; 7 nucleotides match TRBD2. Germline V lookup: CDR1 SGDLS, CDR2 YYNGEE. The junction had 5 bases not matched to a gene; V was cut back by 0 bases and J by 5 bases. The CDR3 has 15 residues. In DNA form, the CDR3 reads TGTGCCAGCAGCGTAGGGGGCGGGAGACACAATGAGCAGTTCTTC. Translated: CASSVGGGRHNEQFF. Drawing the rest from reference TRBV9 and TRBJ2-1, the complete variable domain is DSGVTQTPKHLITATGQRVTLRCSPRSGDLSVYWYQQSLDQGLQFLIQYYNGEERAKGNILERFSAQQFPDLHSELNLSSLELGDSALYFCASSVGGGRHNEQFFGPGTRLTVL.

This clonotype was counted between two and nine times. The chain has TRBV14 and TRBJ2-1; D unresolved. This CDR3 spans 9 amino acids. The V gene lost 3 bases and the J gene lost 9 bases, with 0 bases spanning the gap. The germline V gene encodes CDR1 SGHDN and CDR2 FVKESK. The CDR3 bases are TGTGCCAGCAGCCATGAGCAGTTCTTC. It yields the protein CASSHEQFF.

There are a few counts of this clonotype. V is TRBV20-1 and J is TRBJ2-7; TRBD1 matches 9 bases. Germline lookup yields CDR1 DFQATT and CDR2 SNEGSKA (reference sequence). The junction had 11 bases not matched to a gene; V was cut back by 6 bases and J by 2 bases. This CDR3 has 15 amino acids. In DNA, the CDR3 is TGCAGTGCGCTCCCCCGGGACAGGGCCACCTACGAGCAGTACTTC. This translates into CSALPRDRATYEQYF.

This clonotype was seen a few times. The chain carries TRBV27 and TRBJ1-1, with a possible D match to TRBD1 (5 bases). Trimming pared 1 base from V and 5 bases from J, leaving 11 bases between. CDR1 and CDR2 (germline): MNHEY, SMNVEV (reference sequence). The CDR3 is 14 amino acids. CDR3 loop: CASSLFGGLTEAFF. CDR3 bases: TGTGCCAGCAGTTTATTTGGGGGTCTGACTGAAGCTTTCTTT.